This entry lists 4 T cell receptor beta chains sequenced from one sample in a study of blood T cell repertoires in COVID-19. TCRdb keeps only in-frame clones here, not all; method: immunoSEQ multiplex PCR. Altogether nearly 95,000 clones are present, about 90% being singletons, with the ten largest covering around 1.5%. Material: peripheral blood. The receptors were sampled from a human donor with active COVID-19. The donor label of this sample is uncertain.

The rearrangement links TRBV5-1 to TRBJ1-6; 7 bases are shared with TRBD1. This CDR3 is 15 amino acids long. Trimming cost V 4 bases and J 11 bases; bases outside gene matches: 12. Germline CDR1 reads SGHRS; CDR2 reads YFSETQ. The CDR3 reads CASSAETGVRTPLHF. The CDR3, as DNA: TGCGCCAGCAGCGCGGAAACAGGGGTCAGGACACCCCTCCACTTT.

The chain is built from TRBV2 and TRBJ1-4; 10 positions agree with TRBD1. The CDR3 loop spans 18 amino acids. The V gene end was trimmed by 6 bases and the J gene end by 3 bases; junction bases not matched to a gene: 13. CDR1 SNHLY and CDR2 FYNNEI come from the germline V gene. The CDR3 coding sequence is TGTGCCAGCAGCTCGGACAGGGGGATCGGTTGGGCTAATGAAAAACTGTTTTTT. As protein: CASSSDRGIGWANEKLFF. Supplemented by reference TRBV2 and TRBJ1-4, the full variable domain reads EPEVTQTPSHQVTQMGQEVILRCVPISNHLYFYWYRQILGQKVEFLVSFYNNEISEKSEIFDDQFSVERPDGSNFTLKIRSTKLEDSAMYFCASSSDRGIGWANEKLFFGSGTQLSVL.

The chain uses TRBV5-4 and TRBJ2-1, with TRBD2 identical over 14 bases. CDR3 length: 16 residues. From germline, CDR1 is SGHNT and CDR2 YYREEE (reference sequence). V shed 4 bases and J 4 bases; nucleotides not matched to a gene: 4. The chain's CDR3 is CASSRLAGGLYNEQFF. Written as DNA, the CDR3 is TGTGCCAGCAGCCGACTAGCGGGGGGGCTATACAATGAGCAGTTCTTC.

A few counts support this clone. This chain connects TRBV7-9 to TRBJ2-7, with D possibly TRBD1 on 6 matching bases. Looked up from germline, CDR1 is SEHNR and CDR2 is FQNEAQ (reference sequence). CDR3 length equals 14 residues. V lost 1 base and J lost 7, with 14 bases in between. CDR3 loop: CASSLEGQYSEQYF. The CDR3 DNA sequence: TGTGCCAGCAGCTTAGAGGGACAATATTCGGAGCAGTACTTC.